The entry below gives a single T cell receptor beta chain sequence along with its context. The sample belongs to a study of follicular helper T cells after annual influenza vaccination. Time point given: 2015-2016 season, 7 days after influenza vaccination. Produced via immunoSEQ multiplex PCR; TCRdb's table is partial and in-frame only. The table shows some 10,000 clones, with roughly 80% occurring only once. Sequences were derived from CXCR5+ CD38- circulating T follicular helper cells from blood, sampled 7 days after influenza vaccination. Subset of the sample: circulating Tfh, non-naive CD4+CXCR5+PD-1+ (ICOS+CD38+ or ICOS-CD38-). This TCR was recovered from an adult who received the influenza vaccine.

CDR3 protein: CASTNQGGYYGYTF. In nucleotides, the CDR3 is TGTGCCAGTACCAACCAAGGGGGCTACTATGGCTACACCTTC. The chain combines TRBV19 with TRBJ1-2; 7 nucleotides line up with TRBD1. V was pared by 7 bases and J by 3 bases, with 8 bases of the junction left unmatched. The CDR3 totals 14 residues. CDR1 and CDR2 from the germline V gene are LNHDA and SQIVND (reference sequence).